What follows are 29 T cell receptor beta chains derived from one specimen sequenced in a study of cytomegalovirus exposure and HLA in healthy donors. The PCR used 60 Vbeta and 13 Jbeta primers. This table comes from immunoSEQ multiplex PCR, and its TCRdb copy is limited to in-frame clones, with some not included. The sample includes 130,000 to 150,000 clones, about four fifths of them seen just once. Sequenced material: PBMCs. The receptors come from a man aged 25 to 45 in good health and CMV-seronegative.

The chain uses TRBV28 and TRBJ1-2; possible D gene TRBD1, 6 bases. Trimming stripped 6 bases from V and 2 bases from J, with 13 bases between. The CDR3 has 14 residues. Germline V lookup: CDR1 MDHEN, CDR2 SYDVKM. DNA for the CDR3: TGTGCCAGCAGACTGGGAACAGGGAACTATGGCTACACCTTC. This sequence encodes CASRLGTGNYGYTF.

The CDR3 nucleotides read TGTGCCAGTAGTATGGGAGCAGTTGCAACTAATGAAAAACTGTTTTTT. It codes for CASSMGAVATNEKLFF. The rearrangement links TRBV19 to TRBJ1-4; no clear D. The CDR3 spans 16 residues. The germline CDR1 and CDR2 sequences are LNHDA and SQIVND (reference sequence). Trimming removed 3 bases from V and 0 bases from J, with 11 bases in between.

The rearrangement links TRBV12-5 to TRBJ2-2; a weak D match, TRBD1 (6 bases). The CDR3 runs 13 residues. Trimming took off 6 bases at V and 6 bases at J, with 11 bases between the two ends. Per the germline V gene, CDR1 is LGHNT and CDR2 is FRNRAP. CDR3 coding DNA: TGTGCTAGTGGCACAGGGACCCCCGGGGAGCTGTTTTTT. Protein product: CASGTGTPGELFF.

The chain joins TRBV5-5 to TRBJ1-2; TRBD1 aligns across 7 bases. Germline V gene sequence: CDR1 SGHKS, CDR2 YYEKEE (reference sequence). V lost 3 bases, J lost 4 bases, and 9 bases stayed unmatched. The length of the CDR3 is 15 residues. The CDR3 sequence is CASSSGGGGGYGYTF. The CDR3 coding sequence is TGTGCCAGCAGCTCGGGCGGAGGGGGCGGCTATGGCTACACCTTC.

This chain links TRBV11-3 with TRBJ2-5, with TRBD2 matching 13 bases. Looked up from germline, CDR1 is SGHNT and CDR2 is YENEEA. V lost 6 bases to trimming and J lost 5 bases; unmatched junction nucleotides: 9. CDR3 length: 16 residues. CDR3 in DNA: TGTGCCAGCAGTCATAAGGGACTAGCGGGGTACGAGACCCAGTACTTC. Protein: CASSHKGLAGYETQYF.

This clone was found once. The genes are TRBV28 and TRBJ2-7, with D tentatively TRBD1 (6 bases). The germline CDR1 and CDR2 sequences are MDHEN and SYDVKM. The CDR3 spans 14 residues. V shed 5 bases and J shed 5 bases, with 16 bases lying between them. The CDR3 sequence is CASSEIQGRNEQYF. The CDR3, as DNA: TGTGCCAGCAGTGAAATACAGGGACGGAACGAGCAGTACTTC.

CDR3 in DNA: TGCGCCAGCAGCCACCGGAGGACAGGGGAAGGGACAGATACGCAGTATTTT. Translation: CASSHRRTGEGTDTQYF. This chain links TRBV4-1 with TRBJ2-3, with 9 positions matching TRBD1. Trimming removed 3 bases from V and 3 bases from J; junction bases left unmatched: 10. Germline values: CDR1 MGHRA, CDR2 YSYEKL. This CDR3 comprises 17 residues.

The chain joins TRBV5-4 to TRBJ2-2, with D hard to call. Germline V CDR1 and CDR2: SGHNT, YYREEE (reference sequence). V gave up 1 base and J gave up 3 bases, with 10 bases separating them. The CDR3 runs to 15 residues. CDR3 residues: CASSLRSQDTGELFF. DNA of the CDR3: TGTGCCAGCAGCTTGCGCAGCCAGGACACCGGGGAGCTGTTTTTT.

The rearrangement links TRBV4-1 to TRBJ2-5; D gene unclear. The J call may be in error: the DNA end matches TRBJ2-7 better. The CDR3 loop spans 15 amino acids. Germline loops: CDR1 MGHRA, CDR2 YSYEKL. CDR3 coding DNA: TGCGCCAGCAGCCAAGTAGGTCGGAGCTCCTACGAGCAGTACTTC. Translated, it gives CASSQVGRSSYEQYF.

The chain recombines TRBV15 with TRBJ1-3; 7 bases agree with TRBD1. Germline CDR1 LNHNV, CDR2 YYDKDF (reference sequence). Trimming removed 0 bases from V and 0 bases from J; junction bases left unmatched: 8. CDR3 length: 18 amino acids. The DNA of the CDR3 is TGTGCCACCAGCAGAGATCGAGCAGGGGGAATCTCTGGAAACACCATATATTTT. Translating it yields CATSRDRAGGISGNTIYF.

The CDR3 spells CASGKRGSTDTQYF. The DNA for the CDR3 is TGTGCCAGCGGCAAGCGGGGGAGCACAGATACGCAGTATTTT. The chain is built from TRBV6-5 and TRBJ2-3, with 8 positions matching TRBD2. Germline CDR1 is MNHEY and CDR2 is SVGAGI. J was trimmed by 0 bases and V by 8 bases; bases with no gene match: 4. The CDR3 has 14 residues.

This clone came up once. V gene TRBV18 combines with J gene TRBJ1-1; D gene ambiguous. CDR1 is KGHSH, CDR2 LQKENI, per germline. V lost 6 bases and J 0 bases, leaving 11 bases between the germline ends. The CDR3 is made up of 14 amino acids. CDR3 coding DNA: TGTGCCAGCTCGTCACAGAGCATGAACACTGAAGCTTTCTTT. Translated: CASSSQSMNTEAFF. The entire variable domain, with the rest obtained from reference TRBV18 and TRBJ1-1, is as follows: NAGVMQNPRHLVRRRGQEARLRCSPMKGHSHVYWYRQLPEEGLKFMVYLQKENIIDESGMPKERFSAEFPKEGPSILRIQQVVRGDSAAYFCASSSQSMNTEAFFGQGTRLTVV.

V gene TRBV5-1 combines with J gene TRBJ2-1; D is unresolved. Germline CDR1 and CDR2: SGHRS and YFSETQ. V lost 7 bases and J 2 bases, leaving 13 bases between the germline ends. There are 14 residues in the CDR3. This chain's CDR3 is CASRVVGPYNEQFF. The CDR3 DNA reads as TGCGCCAGCCGGGTGGTCGGTCCCTACAATGAGCAGTTCTTC.

The chain recombines TRBV6-6 with TRBJ1-1; the D gene is possibly TRBD1 (5 bases). Germline V CDR1 and CDR2: MNHNY, SVGAGI (reference sequence). The V gene lost 6 bases and the J gene lost 4 bases, with 12 bases spanning the gap. The CDR3 contains 13 residues. CDR3: CASSLGTSTEAFF. The DNA of the CDR3 is TGTGCCAGCAGCCTGGGGACTAGCACTGAAGCTTTCTTT.

V and J are TRBV5-6 and TRBJ1-1; TRBD1 matches at 9 bases. Germline V gene data show CDR1 as SGHDT and CDR2 as YYEEEE. The CDR3 runs 17 residues. J gave up 4 bases and V 0 bases, and 10 bases lay outside the gene matches. CDR3: CASSLGVGTGKTTEAFF. The CDR3 DNA follows: TGTGCCAGCAGCTTGGGTGTAGGGACAGGGAAGACCACTGAAGCTTTCTTT.

The V call is TRBV4-1, the J call TRBJ2-1, with TRBD2 matching 9 bases. J gave up 2 bases and V 0 bases, and 8 bases lay outside the gene matches. Germline values: CDR1 MGHRA, CDR2 YSYEKL. The CDR3 runs 18 residues. The CDR3 loop reads CASSQDPGSGSPYNEQFF. CDR3 DNA sequence: TGCGCCAGCAGCCAAGATCCGGGTAGCGGGAGCCCCTACAATGAGCAGTTCTTC.

As concerns this clone: The sample holds other DNA sequences that translate to the same CDR3. The chain employs TRBV2 and TRBJ2-2; D is perhaps TRBD2 (5 bases). The germline gives CDR1 SNHLY, CDR2 FYNNEI. The V end lost 6 bases, the J end lost 3 bases, and 5 bases lay between the germline ends. This CDR3 is built from 12 residues. CDR3: CASSGDTGELFF. Here the CDR3 DNA reads TGTGCCAGCAGCGGGGACACCGGGGAGCTGTTTTTT.

The CDR3 loop is CSASTGNIQYF. Written as DNA, the CDR3 is TGCAGTGCTTCGACAGGGAACATTCAGTACTTC. The chain recombines TRBV20-1 with TRBJ2-4; 7 positions match TRBD1. CDR1 and CDR2 (germline): DFQATT, SNEGSKA (reference sequence). V dropped 5 bases and J dropped 7; count of bases not matched to a gene: 2. This CDR3 region has 11 residues.

The CDR3 DNA follows: TGCGCCAGCAGCCAAGGACAGCGGGAGGGCCCCGAGCAGTACTTC. Its protein product is CASSQGQREGPEQYF. The chain carries TRBV4-1 and TRBJ2-7, with TRBD2 matching 10 bases. The CDR3 consists of 15 residues. V lost 1 base to trimming and J lost 6 bases; unmatched junction nucleotides: 6. Germline V gene data show CDR1 as MGHRA and CDR2 as YSYEKL.

The chain couples TRBV11-2 to TRBJ2-1, with D perhaps TRBD2 (6 bases). V lost 1 base to trimming and J lost 5 bases, with 12 bases between them. The CDR3 is made up of 15 amino acids. Germline CDR1 and CDR2: SGHAT and FQNNGV. CDR3 sequence reads: CASSLGVGGNNEQFF. The CDR3 DNA is TGTGCCAGCAGCTTAGGGGTGGGGGGAAACAATGAGCAGTTCTTC.

The V call is TRBV29-1, the J call TRBJ1-1; 7 positions match TRBD1. Trimming removed 7 bases from V and 1 base from J; junction bases left unmatched: 6. The CDR3 covers 13 residues. CDR1 is SQVTM and CDR2 is ANQGSEA in the germline V gene. The CDR3 reads CSARQGGNTEAFF. DNA for the CDR3: TGCAGCGCTAGACAGGGAGGGAACACTGAAGCTTTCTTT. Filled out from reference TRBV29-1 and TRBJ1-1, the complete variable domain reads SAVISQKPSRDICQRGTSLTIQCQVDSQVTMMFWYRQQPGQSLTLIATANQGSEATYESGFVIDKFPISRPNLTFSTLTVSNMSPEDSSIYLCSARQGGNTEAFFGQGTRLTVV.

The gene calls are TRBV4-1 and TRBJ2-2; 9 bases are shared with TRBD1. CDR3 length: 13 amino acids. Germline CDR1 reads MGHRA; CDR2 reads YSYEKL. V lost 9 bases, J lost 6 bases, and 5 bases stayed unmatched. CDR3 in amino acids: CASSGTGSGELFF. The CDR3 coding sequence is TGCGCCAGTTCCGGGACAGGGTCCGGGGAGCTGTTTTTT.

The J gene is TRBJ1-1, the V gene TRBV5-1; D remains ambiguous. The V end was cut by 4 bases, the J end by 5 bases, with 15 bases between. This CDR3 region has 14 residues. CDR1 and CDR2 from the germline V gene are SGHRS and YFSETQ. CDR3 protein: CASSQDPQRTEAFF. CDR3 nucleotide sequence: TGCGCCAGCAGCCAAGACCCTCAGCGGACTGAAGCTTTCTTT.

This clone was seen only once. This chain connects TRBV28 to TRBJ2-2; no firm D call. The CDR3 covers 15 residues. Per the germline V gene, CDR1 is MDHEN and CDR2 is SYDVKM. Trimming shortened V by 8 bases and J by 0 bases, and 13 bases separated the two germline ends. CDR3 in DNA: TGTGCCAGCCGTCCCCCCTTTCCGAACACCGGGGAGCTGTTTTTT. The encoded protein is CASRPPFPNTGELFF.

The chain couples TRBV2 to TRBJ2-3; perhaps TRBD2 as D (6 bases). Trimming pared 6 bases from V and 0 bases from J, leaving 13 bases between. The CDR3 runs 15 residues. Germline loops: CDR1 SNHLY, CDR2 FYNNEI. The CDR3 reads CASREDYRSTDTQYF. The CDR3 coding sequence is TGTGCCAGCAGGGAGGACTACCGGAGCACAGATACGCAGTATTTT.

This chain links TRBV5-4 with TRBJ2-5; 11 positions agree with TRBD1. CDR1 is SGHNT, CDR2 YYREEE, per germline (reference sequence). The CDR3 sequence is 15 residues long. Trimming at V came to 4 bases and at J to 5 bases, leaving 7 bases not matched to a gene. CDR3: CASSPPGQGDETQYF. The CDR3 DNA reads TGTGCCAGCAGCCCCCCGGGACAGGGGGACGAGACCCAGTACTTC.

The chain combines TRBV6-1 with TRBJ1-5, with 8 bases matching TRBD1. This CDR3 spans 14 amino acids. The V segment lost 2 bases and the J segment 7 bases; nucleotides outside the gene matches: 4. The germline V gene has CDR1 MNHNS and CDR2 SASEGT. The CDR3 protein is CASSETTGVQPQHF. In nucleotides, the CDR3 is TGTGCCAGCAGTGAAACGACAGGGGTACAGCCCCAGCATTTT.

V is TRBV5-1 and J is TRBJ1-3, with 7 bases that match TRBD1. In germline, CDR1 is SGHRS, CDR2 YFSETQ. The CDR3 runs 15 residues. With 3 bases clipped from V and 7 bases from J, the junction kept 10 bases outside the gene matches. DNA of the CDR3: TGCGCCAGCAGCTCGCAGAGACAGGGTGGGAACACCATATATTTT. Protein: CASSSQRQGGNTIYF.

The chain has TRBV2 and TRBJ2-7; possible D gene TRBD1, 5 bases. V was pared by 11 bases and J by 5 bases, with 19 bases between. Germline values: CDR1 SNHLY, CDR2 FYNNEI. The CDR3 is 13 residues long. The chain's CDR3 is CACSKGQGHEQYF. The CDR3 DNA sequence: TGTGCCTGTTCAAAGGGGCAGGGCCACGAGCAGTACTTC.